Each of the 23 T cell receptor beta chains below was sequenced from the same sample in a study of blood T cell repertoires in COVID-19. TCRdb keeps only in-frame clones here, not all; method: immunoSEQ multiplex PCR. The sample consists of hundreds of thousands of clones, 70% to 85% of them appearing once. The sequenced sample consisted of peripheral blood. The receptors originated from a man of 80 years or more with acute or convalescent COVID-19.

This chain links TRBV15 with TRBJ2-3; TRBD2 is a possible D gene (6 bases). Germline V CDR1 and CDR2: LNHNV, YYDKDF (reference sequence). This CDR3 is 13 amino acids long. The V gene lost 7 bases and the J gene lost 1 base, with 9 bases spanning the gap. CDR3 amino acids: CATTGGGTDTQYF. CDR3 coding DNA: TGTGCCACCACAGGCGGGGGCACAGATACGCAGTATTTT.

The chain is built from TRBV5-1 and TRBJ2-1; TRBD2 matches at 13 bases. This CDR3 region has 18 residues. The V gene's germline CDR1 is SGHRS and CDR2 YFSETQ. The V gene end was trimmed by 1 base and the J gene end by 0 bases; junction bases not matched to a gene: 4. As DNA, the CDR3 is TGCGCCAGCAGCTTGCCGGGACTAGCGGGAAGCTCCTACAATGAGCAGTTCTTC. This codes for CASSLPGLAGSSYNEQFF.

This clone has a handful of counts. The genes are TRBV27 and TRBJ1-4, with 9 bases identical to TRBD1. The germline gives CDR1 MNHEY, CDR2 SMNVEV (reference sequence). This CDR3 region has 16 residues. J lost 1 base, V lost 5 bases, and 5 bases had no gene match. This CDR3 reads CASSPGTGLTNEKLFF. In nucleotides, the CDR3 is TGTGCCAGCAGTCCCGGGACAGGGCTAACTAATGAAAAACTGTTTTTT.

The chain has TRBV5-8 and TRBJ2-3, with D possibly matching TRBD2 (6 bases). The CDR3 consists of 14 residues. Germline lookup yields CDR1 SGHTS and CDR2 YDEGEE. The V end was cut by 6 bases, the J end by 2 bases, with 13 bases between. This chain's CDR3 is CASNRDSNTDTQYF. In DNA, the CDR3 is TGTGCCAGCAACCGGGACTCCAACACAGATACGCAGTATTTT.

The chain links TRBV5-1 to TRBJ1-4, with 9 bases identical to TRBD1. V lost 2 bases to trimming and J lost 12 bases; unmatched junction nucleotides: 8. There are 14 residues in the CDR3. Germline CDR1 and CDR2: SGHRS and YFSETQ. CDR3 coding DNA: TGCGCCAGCAGCTTCCAAACAGGGGGCGGTGAACTGTTTTTT. Translating it yields CASSFQTGGGELFF. Complete variable domain (other parts from reference TRBV5-1 and TRBJ1-4): KAGVTQTPRYLIKTRGQQVTLSCSPISGHRSVSWYQQTPGQGLQFLFEYFSETQRNKGNFPGRFSGRQFSNSRSEMNVSTLELGDSALYLCASSFQTGGGELFFGSGTQLSVL.

The CDR3 bases are TGTGCCAGCAGTGATGGGACTTACCCCTACGAGCAGTACTTC. It codes for CASSDGTYPYEQYF. This sequence joins TRBV6-1 and TRBJ2-7, with D possibly being TRBD2 (6 bases). Germline CDR1 reads MNHNS; CDR2 reads SASEGT. Trimming cost V 3 bases and J 2 bases, with 11 bases left between them. The CDR3 is 14 amino acids.

The gene calls are TRBV5-1 and TRBJ1-1; D remains unclear. Deletions cut 2 bases from V and 1 base from J, with 9 bases between. Germline-derived CDR1 and CDR2 are SGHRS and YFSETQ. This CDR3 has 14 amino acids. CDR3 coding DNA: TGCGCCAGCAGCTTTTCGGGGAGGAACACTGAAGCTTTCTTT. It encodes CASSFSGRNTEAFF.

The rearrangement joins TRBV19 to TRBJ1-5; tentatively, D is TRBD1 (6 bases). V was shortened by 5 bases and J by 5 bases, with 16 bases between the two germline ends. Germline-derived CDR1 and CDR2 are LNHDA and SQIVND (reference sequence). The CDR3 extends over 15 amino acids. CDR3 sequence reads: CASSPETGAYQPQHF. CDR3 coding DNA: TGTGCCAGTAGTCCGGAGACAGGCGCCTATCAGCCCCAGCATTTT.

The chain combines TRBV6-5 with TRBJ2-7, with D possibly TRBD1 on 6 matching bases. This CDR3 spans 15 amino acids. V was cut by 0 bases and J by 2 bases, with 11 bases left in between. From germline, CDR1 is MNHEY and CDR2 SVGAGI. This CDR3 reads CASSYSRTEAYEQYF. Written as DNA, the CDR3 is TGTGCCAGCAGTTACTCAAGGACAGAAGCCTACGAGCAGTACTTC.

The genes are TRBV5-4 and TRBJ1-5; D may be TRBD1 (5 bases). This CDR3 is built from 14 residues. CDR1 and CDR2 (germline): SGHNT, YYREEE (reference sequence). The V gene lost 3 bases and the J gene lost 5 bases, with 12 bases spanning the gap. CDR3 amino acids: CASSSDGGDQPQHF. DNA of the CDR3: TGTGCCAGCAGCTCCGATGGAGGGGATCAGCCCCAGCATTTT.

This chain joins TRBV30 and TRBJ2-2, with 7 bases that match TRBD1. This CDR3 is 18 amino acids long. Germline loops: CDR1 GTSNPN, CDR2 SVGIG (reference sequence). Trimming cost V 4 bases and J 1 base; bases outside gene matches: 15. The CDR3: CAWTSGAGGRLNTGELFF. The CDR3 coding sequence is TGTGCCTGGACGTCCGGGGCAGGGGGACGACTGAACACCGGGGAGCTGTTTTTT.

This clone was counted a single time. The genes are TRBV6-6 and TRBJ2-1, with a tentative D call TRBD2 (6 bases). Between the trimmed V and J ends, which lost 6 bases and 1 base, there was a span of 16 bases. The germline CDR1 and CDR2 sequences are MNHNY and SVGAGI (reference sequence). This CDR3 is 16 amino acids long. Here the CDR3 DNA reads TGTGCCAGCAGCCGGGCGGGGCAGCCTTCCTACAATGAGCAGTTCTTC. Amino acids: CASSRAGQPSYNEQFF.

This chain joins TRBV4-1 and TRBJ1-1, with 7 bases that match TRBD1. The germline CDR1 and CDR2 sequences are MGHRA and YSYEKL. V was clipped by 1 base and J by 1 base; unmatched bases: 6. CDR3 length equals 16 residues. The CDR3 spells CASSQGIRTGNTEAFF. The CDR3, as DNA: TGCGCCAGCAGCCAAGGTATAAGGACAGGGAACACTGAAGCTTTCTTT.

The chain has TRBV5-1 and TRBJ2-5; 9 bases align to TRBD2. The CDR3 covers 18 residues. Germline assignment: CDR1 SGHRS and CDR2 YFSETQ. V dropped 0 bases and J dropped 4; count of bases not matched to a gene: 13. The CDR3 here is CASSLGLFVSGRGETQYF. CDR3 in DNA: TGCGCCAGCAGCTTGGGGTTATTTGTTAGCGGGAGAGGAGAGACCCAGTACTTC. The complete variable domain, with remaining parts taken from reference TRBV5-1 and TRBJ2-5, reads KAGVTQTPRYLIKTRGQQVTLSCSPISGHRSVSWYQQTPGQGLQFLFEYFSETQRNKGNFPGRFSGRQFSNSRSEMNVSTLELGDSALYLCASSLGLFVSGRGETQYFGPGTRLLVL.

This clone was counted between two and nine times. The CDR3 nucleotides read TGTGCCAGCAGCTTGGGCGGGAGGGTCTACGAGCAGTACTTC. It specifies CASSLGGRVYEQYF. The genes are TRBV5-4 and TRBJ2-7; 9 nucleotides match TRBD2. With 0 bases clipped from V and 3 bases from J, the junction kept 1 base outside the gene matches. This CDR3 spans 14 amino acids. CDR1 and CDR2 from the germline V gene are SGHNT and YYREEE (reference sequence).

As to this clone: This sample includes further DNA sequences coding for the same CDR3. This chain links TRBV18 with TRBJ1-1, with D maybe TRBD1 (6 bases). There are 13 residues in the CDR3. Between the trimmed V and J ends, which lost 3 bases and 3 bases, there was a span of 8 bases. Germline assignment: CDR1 KGHSH and CDR2 LQKENI. The CDR3 DNA is TGTGCCAGCTCACCGAACAGGGACACTGAAGCTTTCTTT. Protein product: CASSPNRDTEAFF.

J is TRBJ2-7 and V is TRBV4-1; the match to TRBD2 covers 12 bases. The ends lost 0 bases at V and 3 bases at J; junction bases unmatched: 15. The germline gives CDR1 MGHRA, CDR2 YSYEKL. CDR3 length: 20 amino acids. As DNA, the CDR3 is TGCGCCAGCAGCCAAGATCTGGGCGCTAGCGGGAGGGTCGCGGTCTACGAGCAGTACTTC. Amino acids: CASSQDLGASGRVAVYEQYF.

The chain joins TRBV6-1 to TRBJ1-1; D call uncertain. V lost 2 bases and J 2 bases, leaving 6 bases between the germline ends. Germline CDR1 reads MNHNS; CDR2 reads SASEGT. The CDR3 runs 13 residues. CDR3 in DNA: TGTGCCAGCAGTGAATCCTTTAACACTGAAGCTTTCTTT. Amino acid sequence: CASSESFNTEAFF.

V gene TRBV6-5 combines with J gene TRBJ2-4, with D unresolved. The CDR3 is 14 residues long. Germline-derived CDR1 and CDR2 are MNHEY and SVGAGI. V lost 5 bases and J lost 0, with 8 bases in between. Here the CDR3 reads CASSPKLAKNIQYF. DNA for the CDR3: TGTGCCAGCAGTCCTAAGTTAGCCAAAAACATTCAGTACTTC.

This clone occurred once. The chain employs TRBV5-6 and TRBJ1-2, with 9 bases aligning to TRBD1. The CDR3 has 15 amino acids. The ends lost 2 bases at V and 5 bases at J; junction bases unmatched: 7. Germline V gene data show CDR1 as SGHDT and CDR2 as YYEEEE. Here the CDR3 DNA reads TGTGCCAGCAGCTTTACACAGGGGGCGGGGTATGGCTACACCTTC. Its protein is CASSFTQGAGYGYTF.

This chain joins TRBV27 and TRBJ2-1, with TRBD2 matching 9 bases. This CDR3 comprises 15 residues. CDR1 MNHEY and CDR2 SMNVEV come from the germline V gene (reference sequence). Unmatched junction bases numbered 8, after V lost 5 bases and J lost 6 bases. The CDR3 here is CASSPQRGVRNEQFF. CDR3 coding DNA: TGTGCCAGCAGTCCCCAGCGGGGGGTCCGCAATGAGCAGTTCTTC.

This chain uses TRBV30 with TRBJ2-3; TRBD2 might be the D (6 bases). This CDR3 has 14 residues. Trimming removed 3 bases at V and 0 bases at J, with 10 bases between. Germline values: CDR1 GTSNPN, CDR2 SVGIG (reference sequence). CDR3 DNA: TGTGCCTGGAGCGGGGGACTTAGCACAGATACGCAGTATTTT. Translated, it gives CAWSGGLSTDTQYF.

The V call is TRBV5-1, the J call TRBJ1-3; D might be TRBD1 (5 bases). In germline, CDR1 is SGHRS, CDR2 YFSETQ. CDR3 length: 15 amino acids. V shed 4 bases and J shed 0 bases, with 11 bases lying between them. The DNA for the CDR3 is TGCGCCAGCAGCGGCACAGGCTACTCTGGAAACACCATATATTTT. It yields the protein CASSGTGYSGNTIYF.